This T cell receptor beta chain appears in the sequencing data of a study of tumor and adjacent non-tumor tissue in lung cancer. Whole-study context: Aged 31 to 76 years, patients included 10 men and a few women with stage I to III disease. The study, taken as a whole, reports: Tumor TCR diversity, when higher, was linked to shorter survival. TCR diversity was significantly greater in tumor than normal lung tissue. Tumor repertoires had a smaller top 100 clone share than normal lung.

Worth noting for this clonotype: Its target is unknown. The junction differs from germline at one of its ends, possibly a read error.

This sample's RNA came from whole unsorted tissue. A modified ARM-PCR protocol with three rounds of nested PCR amplified TCRbeta. Using its own MiXCR run on the multiplex PCR reads, TCRdb lists one record per CDR3 protein. Of over 85,000 distinct CDR3 sequences listed, around 82% are singletons. Material for sequencing was lung tumor tissue. This sequence was found in a man aged 65 to 85 with non-small cell lung cancer.

The CDR3 DNA is TGTGTCAGCAGTCGCTCGGGACGAGGTGGTTACACCTTC. Translating it yields CVSSRSGRGGYTF. This chain links TRBV6-2 or TRBV6-3 with TRBJ1-2; TRBD1 is a possible D gene (5 bases). This CDR3 spans 13 amino acids. In germline, CDR1 is MNHEY, CDR2 SVGEGT.